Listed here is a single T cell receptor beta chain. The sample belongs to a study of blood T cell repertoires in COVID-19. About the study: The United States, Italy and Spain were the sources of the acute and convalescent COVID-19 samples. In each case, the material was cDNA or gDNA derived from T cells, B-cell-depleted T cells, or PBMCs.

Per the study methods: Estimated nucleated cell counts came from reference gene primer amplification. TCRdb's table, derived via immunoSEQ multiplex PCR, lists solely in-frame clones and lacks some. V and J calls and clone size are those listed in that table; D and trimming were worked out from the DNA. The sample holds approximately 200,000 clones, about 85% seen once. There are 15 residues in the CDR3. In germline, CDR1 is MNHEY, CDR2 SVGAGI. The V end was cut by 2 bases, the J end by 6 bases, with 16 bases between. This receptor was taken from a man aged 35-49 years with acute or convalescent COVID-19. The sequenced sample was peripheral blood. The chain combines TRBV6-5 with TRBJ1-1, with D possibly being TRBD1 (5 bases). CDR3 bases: TGTGCCAGCAGTTACAGTGACAGTGGCGTAGCTGAAGCTTTCTTT. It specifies CASSYSDSGVAEAFF.